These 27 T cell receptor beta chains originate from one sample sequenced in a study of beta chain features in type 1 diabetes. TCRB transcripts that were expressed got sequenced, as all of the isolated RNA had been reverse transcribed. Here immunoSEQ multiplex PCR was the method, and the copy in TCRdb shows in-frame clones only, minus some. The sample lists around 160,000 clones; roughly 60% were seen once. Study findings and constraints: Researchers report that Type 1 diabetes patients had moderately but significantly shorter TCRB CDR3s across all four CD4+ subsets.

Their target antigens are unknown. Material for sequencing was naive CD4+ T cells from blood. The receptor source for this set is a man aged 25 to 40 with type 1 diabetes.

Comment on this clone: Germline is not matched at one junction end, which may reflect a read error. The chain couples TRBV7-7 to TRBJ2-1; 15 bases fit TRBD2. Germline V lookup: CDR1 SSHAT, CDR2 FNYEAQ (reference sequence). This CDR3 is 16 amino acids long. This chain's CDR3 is CASSHGLAGGNNEQFF. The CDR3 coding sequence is TGTGCTAGCAGCCACGGACTAGCGGGGGGGAACAATGAGCAGTTCTTC.

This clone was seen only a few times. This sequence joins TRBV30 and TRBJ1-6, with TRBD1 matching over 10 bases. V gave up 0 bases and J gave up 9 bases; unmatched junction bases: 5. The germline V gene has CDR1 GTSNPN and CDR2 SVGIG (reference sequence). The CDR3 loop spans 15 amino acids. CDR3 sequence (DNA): TGTGCCTGGAGTGTCTCCGGGACAGGGGTTTCACCCCTCCACTTT. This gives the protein CAWSVSGTGVSPLHF.

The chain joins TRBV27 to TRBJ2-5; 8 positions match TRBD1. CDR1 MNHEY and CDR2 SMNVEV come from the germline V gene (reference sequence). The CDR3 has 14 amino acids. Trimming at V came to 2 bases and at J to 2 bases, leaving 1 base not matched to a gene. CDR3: CASSLNRGQETQYF. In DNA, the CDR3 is TGTGCCAGCAGTTTAAACAGGGGGCAAGAGACCCAGTACTTC.

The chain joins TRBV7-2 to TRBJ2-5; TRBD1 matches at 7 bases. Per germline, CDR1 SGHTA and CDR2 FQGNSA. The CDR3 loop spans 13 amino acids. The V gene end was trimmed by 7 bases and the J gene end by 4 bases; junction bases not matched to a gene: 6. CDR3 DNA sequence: TGTGCCAGCACCCGACAGGGCTCAGAGACCCAGTACTTC. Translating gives CASTRQGSETQYF.

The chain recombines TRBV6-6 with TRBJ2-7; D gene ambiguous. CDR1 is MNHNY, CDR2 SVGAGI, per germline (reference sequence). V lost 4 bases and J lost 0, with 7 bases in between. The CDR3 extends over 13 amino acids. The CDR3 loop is CASSLGTSYEQYF. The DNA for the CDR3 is TGTGCCAGCAGTTTGGGCACCTCCTACGAGCAGTACTTC.

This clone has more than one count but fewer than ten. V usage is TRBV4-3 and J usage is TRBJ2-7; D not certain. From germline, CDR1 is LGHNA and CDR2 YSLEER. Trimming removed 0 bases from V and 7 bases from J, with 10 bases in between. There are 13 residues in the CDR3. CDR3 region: CASSQDWQREQYF. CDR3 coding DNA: TGCGCCAGCAGCCAAGATTGGCAAAGGGAGCAGTACTTC.

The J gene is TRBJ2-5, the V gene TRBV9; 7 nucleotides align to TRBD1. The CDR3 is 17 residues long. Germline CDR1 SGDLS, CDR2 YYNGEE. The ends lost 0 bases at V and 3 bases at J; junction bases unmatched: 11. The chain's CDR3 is CASSVGVLDRMEETQYF. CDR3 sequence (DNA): TGTGCCAGCAGCGTAGGCGTTTTGGACAGGATGGAAGAGACCCAGTACTTC.

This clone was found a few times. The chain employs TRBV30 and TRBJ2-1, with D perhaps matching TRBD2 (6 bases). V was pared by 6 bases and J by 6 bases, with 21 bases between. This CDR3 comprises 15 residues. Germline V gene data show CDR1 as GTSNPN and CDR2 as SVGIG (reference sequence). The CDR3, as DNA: TGTGCCTGTCCCCGTACGGGACTCAGAGTCAATGAGCAGTTCTTC. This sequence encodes CACPRTGLRVNEQFF. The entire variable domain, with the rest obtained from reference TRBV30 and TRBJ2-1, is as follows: SQTIHQWPATLVQPVGSPLSLECTVEGTSNPNLYWYRQAAGRGLQLLFYSVGIGQISSEVPQNLSASRPQDRQFILSSKKLLLSDSGFYLCACPRTGLRVNEQFFGPGTRLTVL.

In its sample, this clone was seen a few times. CDR3 bases: TGTGCCAGTCGAGATTCGCAGGGGACTGGGGCCAACGTCCTGACTTTC. It yields the protein CASRDSQGTGANVLTF. The chain carries TRBV19 and TRBJ2-6; D perhaps matches TRBD1 (6 bases). Trimming cost V 8 bases and J 2 bases, with 16 bases left between them. The CDR3 covers 16 residues. In germline, CDR1 is LNHDA, CDR2 SQIVND (reference sequence).

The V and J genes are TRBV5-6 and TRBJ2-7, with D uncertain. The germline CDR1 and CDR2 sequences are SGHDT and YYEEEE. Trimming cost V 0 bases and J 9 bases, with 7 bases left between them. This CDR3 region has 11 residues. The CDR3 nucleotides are TGTGCCAGCAGCTTGGGAGTGAGGCAGTACTTC. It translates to CASSLGVRQYF.

CDR3 sequence reads: CASSQPTGLGNTIYF. DNA for the CDR3: TGCGCCAGCAGCCAACCGACAGGTCTTGGCAACACCATATATTTT. V and J are TRBV4-1 and TRBJ1-3; D perhaps matches TRBD1 (6 bases). The length of the CDR3 is 15 residues. Trimming removed 2 bases from V and 7 bases from J, with 15 bases in between. Germline V gene data show CDR1 as MGHRA and CDR2 as YSYEKL.

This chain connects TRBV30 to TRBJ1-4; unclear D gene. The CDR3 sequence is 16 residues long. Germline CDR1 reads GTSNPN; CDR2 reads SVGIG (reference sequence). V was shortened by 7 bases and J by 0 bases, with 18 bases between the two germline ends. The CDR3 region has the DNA TGTGCCTATGGAGTTGGCCTCGTTGCAACTAATGAAAAACTGTTTTTT. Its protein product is CAYGVGLVATNEKLFF.

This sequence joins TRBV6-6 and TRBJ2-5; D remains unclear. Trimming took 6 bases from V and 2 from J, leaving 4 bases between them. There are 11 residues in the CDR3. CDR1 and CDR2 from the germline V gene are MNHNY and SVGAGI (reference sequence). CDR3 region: CASSQQETQYF. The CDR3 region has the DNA TGTGCCAGCAGCCAACAAGAGACCCAGTACTTC.

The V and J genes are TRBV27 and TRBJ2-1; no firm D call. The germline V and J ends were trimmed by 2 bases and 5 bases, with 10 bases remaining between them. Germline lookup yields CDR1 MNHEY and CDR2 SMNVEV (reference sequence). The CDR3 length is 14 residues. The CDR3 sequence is CASSLSPKDNEQFF. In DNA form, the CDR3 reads TGTGCCAGCAGTTTAAGCCCCAAGGACAATGAGCAGTTCTTC.

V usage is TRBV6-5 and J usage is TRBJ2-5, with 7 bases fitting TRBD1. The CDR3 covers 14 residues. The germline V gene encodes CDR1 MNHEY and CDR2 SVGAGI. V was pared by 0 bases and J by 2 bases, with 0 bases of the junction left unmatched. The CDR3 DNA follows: TGTGCCAGCAGTTACTCGGACAGGCAAGAGACCCAGTACTTC. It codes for CASSYSDRQETQYF.

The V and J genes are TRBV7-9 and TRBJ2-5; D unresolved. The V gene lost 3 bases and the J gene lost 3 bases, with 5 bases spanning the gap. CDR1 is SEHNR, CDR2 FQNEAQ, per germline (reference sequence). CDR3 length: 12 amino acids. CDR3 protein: CASSFLEETQYF. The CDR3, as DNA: TGTGCCAGCAGCTTTTTAGAAGAGACCCAGTACTTC.

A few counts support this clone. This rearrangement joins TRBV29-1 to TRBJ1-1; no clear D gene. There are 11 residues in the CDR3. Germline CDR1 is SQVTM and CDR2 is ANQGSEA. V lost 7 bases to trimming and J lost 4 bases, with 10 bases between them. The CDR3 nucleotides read TGCAGCGCCCCATCTGGCACTGAAGCTTTCTTT. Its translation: CSAPSGTEAFF.

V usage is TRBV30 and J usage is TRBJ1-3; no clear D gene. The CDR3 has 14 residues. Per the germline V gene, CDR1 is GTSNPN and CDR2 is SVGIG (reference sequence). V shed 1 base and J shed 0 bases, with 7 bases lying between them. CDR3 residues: CAWSGTYSGNTIYF. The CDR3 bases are TGTGCCTGGAGTGGGACTTACTCTGGAAACACCATATATTTT.

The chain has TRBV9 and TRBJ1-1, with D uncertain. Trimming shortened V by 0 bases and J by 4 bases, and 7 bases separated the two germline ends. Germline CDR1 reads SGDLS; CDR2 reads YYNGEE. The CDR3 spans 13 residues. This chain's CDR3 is CASSVGVSTEAFF. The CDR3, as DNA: TGTGCCAGCAGCGTAGGCGTGTCCACTGAAGCTTTCTTT.

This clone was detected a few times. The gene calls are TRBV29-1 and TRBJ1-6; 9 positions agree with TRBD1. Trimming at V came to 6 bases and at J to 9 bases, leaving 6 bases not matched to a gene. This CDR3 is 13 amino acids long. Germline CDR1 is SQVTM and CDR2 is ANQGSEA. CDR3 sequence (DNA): TGCAGCGTGGGACAGGGAGGAAGTTCACCCCTCCACTTT. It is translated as CSVGQGGSSPLHF.

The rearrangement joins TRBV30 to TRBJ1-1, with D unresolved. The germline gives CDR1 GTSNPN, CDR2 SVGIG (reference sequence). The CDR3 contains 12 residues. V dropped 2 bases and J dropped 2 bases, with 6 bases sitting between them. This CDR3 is CAWSRLNTEAFF. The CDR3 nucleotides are TGTGCCTGGAGTCGGTTAAACACTGAAGCTTTCTTT.

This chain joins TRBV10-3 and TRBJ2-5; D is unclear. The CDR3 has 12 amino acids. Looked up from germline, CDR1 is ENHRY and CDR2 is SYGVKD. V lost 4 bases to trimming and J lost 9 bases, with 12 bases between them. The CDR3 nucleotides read TGTGCCATCAGTGCGGACCGCGAGGCCCAGTACTTC. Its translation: CAISADREAQYF.

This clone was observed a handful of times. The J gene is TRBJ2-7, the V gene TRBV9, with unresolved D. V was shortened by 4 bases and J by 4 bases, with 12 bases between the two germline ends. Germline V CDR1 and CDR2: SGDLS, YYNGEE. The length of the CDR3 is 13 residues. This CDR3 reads CASSPDGRYEQYF. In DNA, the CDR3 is TGTGCCAGCAGCCCTGACGGCCGTTACGAGCAGTACTTC.

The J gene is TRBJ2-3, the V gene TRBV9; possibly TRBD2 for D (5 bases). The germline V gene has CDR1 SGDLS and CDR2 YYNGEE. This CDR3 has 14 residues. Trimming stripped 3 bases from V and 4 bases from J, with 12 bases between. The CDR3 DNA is TGTGCCAGCAGCGGAGGGAGACGGGCAGATACGCAGTATTTT. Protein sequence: CASSGGRRADTQYF.

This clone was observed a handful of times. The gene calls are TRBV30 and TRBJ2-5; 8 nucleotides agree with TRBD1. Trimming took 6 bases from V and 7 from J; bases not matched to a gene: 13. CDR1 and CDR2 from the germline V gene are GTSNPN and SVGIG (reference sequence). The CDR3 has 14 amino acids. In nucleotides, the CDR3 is TGTGCCTGTAGCCAGACGGGACAGGCCGGGACCCAGTACTTC. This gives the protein CACSQTGQAGTQYF. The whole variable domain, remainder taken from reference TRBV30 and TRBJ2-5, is SQTIHQWPATLVQPVGSPLSLECTVEGTSNPNLYWYRQAAGRGLQLLFYSVGIGQISSEVPQNLSASRPQDRQFILSSKKLLLSDSGFYLCACSQTGQAGTQYFGPGTRLLVL.

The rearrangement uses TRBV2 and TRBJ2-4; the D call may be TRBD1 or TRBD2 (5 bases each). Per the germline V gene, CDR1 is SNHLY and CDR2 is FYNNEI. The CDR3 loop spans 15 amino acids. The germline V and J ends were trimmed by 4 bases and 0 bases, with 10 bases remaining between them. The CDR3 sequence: CASSVRELAKNIQYF. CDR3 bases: TGTGCCAGCAGTGTCAGGGAGCTAGCCAAAAACATTCAGTACTTC.

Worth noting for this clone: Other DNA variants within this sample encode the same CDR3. The CDR3 DNA sequence: TGCAGCGTTGACAGGGGCTTACAAGAGACCCAGTACTTC. Its translation is CSVDRGLQETQYF. This chain uses TRBV29-1 with TRBJ2-5, with D perhaps TRBD1 (6 bases). Germline V gene sequence: CDR1 SQVTM, CDR2 ANQGSEA. The CDR3 is 13 amino acids. With 3 bases removed from V and 2 bases from J, the gap between germline ends came to 10 bases.